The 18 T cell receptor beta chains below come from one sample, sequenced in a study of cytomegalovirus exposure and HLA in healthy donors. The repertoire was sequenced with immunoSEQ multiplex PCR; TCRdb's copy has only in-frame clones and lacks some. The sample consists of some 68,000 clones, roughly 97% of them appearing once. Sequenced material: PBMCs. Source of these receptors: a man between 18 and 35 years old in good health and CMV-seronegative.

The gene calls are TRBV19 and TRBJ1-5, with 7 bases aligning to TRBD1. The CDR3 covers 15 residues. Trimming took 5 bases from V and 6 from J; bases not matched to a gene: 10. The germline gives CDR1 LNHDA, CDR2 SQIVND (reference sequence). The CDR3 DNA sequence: TGTGCCAGTAGTTCACCGGGACAGTTGGGTCAGCCCCAGCATTTT. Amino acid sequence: CASSSPGQLGQPQHF.

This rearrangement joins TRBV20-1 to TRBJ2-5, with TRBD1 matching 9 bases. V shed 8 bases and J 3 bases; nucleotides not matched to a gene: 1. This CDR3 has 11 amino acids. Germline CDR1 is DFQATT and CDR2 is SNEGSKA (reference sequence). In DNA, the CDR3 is TGCAGTTGGGACAGGGAAGAGACCCAGTACTTC. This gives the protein CSWDREETQYF.

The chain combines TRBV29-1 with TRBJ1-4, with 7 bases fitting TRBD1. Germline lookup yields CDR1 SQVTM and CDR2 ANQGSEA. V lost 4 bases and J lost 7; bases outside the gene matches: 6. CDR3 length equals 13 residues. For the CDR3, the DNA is TGCAGCGTTGCGAGGACAGGTTCTGAAAAACTGTTTTTT. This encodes CSVARTGSEKLFF.

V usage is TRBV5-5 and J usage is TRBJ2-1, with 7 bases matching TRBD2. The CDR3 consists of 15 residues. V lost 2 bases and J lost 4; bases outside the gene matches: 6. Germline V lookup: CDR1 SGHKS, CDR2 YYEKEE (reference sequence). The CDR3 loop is CASSFQPSGYNEQFF. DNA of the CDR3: TGTGCCAGCAGCTTCCAGCCTAGCGGTTACAATGAGCAGTTCTTC.

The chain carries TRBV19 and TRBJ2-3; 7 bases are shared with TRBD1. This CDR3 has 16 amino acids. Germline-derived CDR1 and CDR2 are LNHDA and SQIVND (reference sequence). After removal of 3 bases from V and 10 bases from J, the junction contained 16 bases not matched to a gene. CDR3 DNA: TGTGCCAGTAGTATCTGGGGACAGAGTCGGCATAATCCGCAGTATTTT. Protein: CASSIWGQSRHNPQYF.

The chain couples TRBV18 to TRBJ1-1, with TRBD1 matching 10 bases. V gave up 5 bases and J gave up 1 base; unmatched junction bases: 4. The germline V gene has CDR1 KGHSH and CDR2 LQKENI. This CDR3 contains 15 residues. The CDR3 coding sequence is TGTGCCAGCTCAGCACGGGACAGGGGGAACACTGAAGCTTTCTTT. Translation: CASSARDRGNTEAFF.

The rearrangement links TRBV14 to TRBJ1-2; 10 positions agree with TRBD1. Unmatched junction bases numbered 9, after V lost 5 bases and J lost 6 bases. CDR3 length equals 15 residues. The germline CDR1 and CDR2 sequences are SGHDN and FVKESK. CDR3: CASSKSGTGVDGYTF. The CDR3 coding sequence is TGTGCCAGCAGCAAATCCGGGACAGGGGTGGATGGCTACACCTTC. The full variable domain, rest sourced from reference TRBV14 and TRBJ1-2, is EAGVTQFPSHSVIEKGQTVTLRCDPISGHDNLYWYRRVMGKEIKFLLHFVKESKQDESGMPNNRFLAERTGGTYSTLKVQPAELEDSGVYFCASSKSGTGVDGYTFGSGTRLTVV.

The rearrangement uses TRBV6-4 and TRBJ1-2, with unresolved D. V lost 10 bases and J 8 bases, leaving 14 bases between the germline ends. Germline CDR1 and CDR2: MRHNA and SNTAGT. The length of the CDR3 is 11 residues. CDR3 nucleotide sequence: TGTGCCACCAATGGCGGAAAGGGCTACACCTTC. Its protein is CATNGGKGYTF.

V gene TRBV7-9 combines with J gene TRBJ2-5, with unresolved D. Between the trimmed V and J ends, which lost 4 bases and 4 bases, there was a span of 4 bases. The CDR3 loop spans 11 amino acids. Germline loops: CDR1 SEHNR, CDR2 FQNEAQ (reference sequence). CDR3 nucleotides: TGTGCCAGCAGCTCCAGAGAGACCCAGTACTTC. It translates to CASSSRETQYF.

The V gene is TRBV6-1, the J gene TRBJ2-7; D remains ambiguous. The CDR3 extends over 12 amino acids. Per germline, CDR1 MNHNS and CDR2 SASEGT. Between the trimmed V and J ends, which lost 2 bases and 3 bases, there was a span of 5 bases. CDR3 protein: CASSELFYEQYF. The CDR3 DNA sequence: TGTGCCAGCAGTGAACTTTTCTACGAGCAGTACTTC.

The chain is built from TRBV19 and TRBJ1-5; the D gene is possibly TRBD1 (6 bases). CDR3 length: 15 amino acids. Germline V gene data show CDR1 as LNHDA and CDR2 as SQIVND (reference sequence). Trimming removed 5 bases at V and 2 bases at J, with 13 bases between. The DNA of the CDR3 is TGTGCCAGTAGTCATCAGGGGCCCGGCAATCAGCCCCAGCATTTT. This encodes CASSHQGPGNQPQHF.

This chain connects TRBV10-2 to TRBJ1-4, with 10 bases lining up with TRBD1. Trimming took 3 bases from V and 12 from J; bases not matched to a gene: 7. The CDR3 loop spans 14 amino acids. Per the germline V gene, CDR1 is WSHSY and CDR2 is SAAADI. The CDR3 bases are TGCGCCAGCAGTGAAGAGACAGGGGGCCAAGAACTGTTTTTT. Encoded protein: CASSEETGGQELFF.

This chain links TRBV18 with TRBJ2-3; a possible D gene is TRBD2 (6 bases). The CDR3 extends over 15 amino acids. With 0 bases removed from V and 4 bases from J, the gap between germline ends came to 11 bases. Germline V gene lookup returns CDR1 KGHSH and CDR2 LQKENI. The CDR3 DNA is TGTGCCAGCTCACCACCGATTTCGGGGGCAGATACGCAGTATTTT. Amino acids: CASSPPISGADTQYF.

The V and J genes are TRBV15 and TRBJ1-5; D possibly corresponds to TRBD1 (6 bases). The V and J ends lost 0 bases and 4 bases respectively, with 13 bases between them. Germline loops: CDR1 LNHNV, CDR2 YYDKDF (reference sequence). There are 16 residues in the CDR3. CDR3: CATSRDRGGGNQPQHF. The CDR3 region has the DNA TGTGCCACCAGCAGAGATAGGGGGGGAGGGAATCAGCCCCAGCATTTT.

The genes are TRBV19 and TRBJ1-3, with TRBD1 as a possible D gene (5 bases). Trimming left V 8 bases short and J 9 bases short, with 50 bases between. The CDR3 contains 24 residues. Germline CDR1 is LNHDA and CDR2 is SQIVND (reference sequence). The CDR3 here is CASSPELWRVWGPKNLYGRGTIYF. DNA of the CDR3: TGTGCCAGTTCCCCGGAACTGTGGCGTGTCTGGGGCCCGAAGAATCTCTATGGACGAGGCACCATATATTTT.

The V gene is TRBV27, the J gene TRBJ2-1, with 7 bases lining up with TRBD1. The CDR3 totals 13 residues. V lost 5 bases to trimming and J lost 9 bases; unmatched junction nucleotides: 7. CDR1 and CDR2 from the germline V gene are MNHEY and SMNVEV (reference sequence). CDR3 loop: CASSNTGVGEQFF. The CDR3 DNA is TGTGCCAGCAGTAATACAGGGGTGGGTGAGCAGTTCTTC.

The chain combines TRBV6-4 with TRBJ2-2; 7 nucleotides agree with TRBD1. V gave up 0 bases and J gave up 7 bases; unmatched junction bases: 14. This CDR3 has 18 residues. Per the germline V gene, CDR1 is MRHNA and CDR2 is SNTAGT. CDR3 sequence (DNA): TGTGCCAGCAGTGACTCCCCAATACAACAGGGGATAGGCGGGGAGCTGTTTTTT. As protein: CASSDSPIQQGIGGELFF.

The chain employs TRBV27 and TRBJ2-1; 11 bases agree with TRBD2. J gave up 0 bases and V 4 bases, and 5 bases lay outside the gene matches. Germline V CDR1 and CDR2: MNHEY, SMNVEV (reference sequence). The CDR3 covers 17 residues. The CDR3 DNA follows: TGTGCCAGCAGTTCAGATACTAGCGGGAGCTCCTACAATGAGCAGTTCTTC. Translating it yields CASSSDTSGSSYNEQFF.